The 10 T cell receptor beta chains in this list originate from one sample, sequenced in a study of blood T cell repertoires in COVID-19. The data were produced by immunoSEQ multiplex PCR, yet TCRdb's version contains in-frame clones alone and is incomplete. Of around 360,000 clones in the sample, around 87% are singletons; the top ten hold approximately 1.9%. Sequences were obtained from PBMCs or T cells enriched from blood (not recorded which). All receptors derive from a man aged 40-49 years in a cohort exposed to, infected with or recovered from COVID-19 (not recorded which).

The chain couples TRBV28 to TRBJ2-2; possibly TRBD1 for D (8 bases). V was clipped by 4 bases and J by 4 bases, with 13 bases between them. CDR1 is MDHEN, CDR2 SYDVKM, per germline. The CDR3 has 15 amino acids. The CDR3 coding sequence is TGTGCCAGCAGTTCTAACAGGGGGGGCACCGGGGAGCTGTTTTTT. It is translated as CASSSNRGGTGELFF.

The chain has TRBV7-2 and TRBJ2-1; the match to TRBD1 covers 10 bases. J gave up 8 bases and V 5 bases, and 6 bases lay outside the gene matches. This CDR3 has 14 residues. Germline lookup yields CDR1 SGHTA and CDR2 FQGNSA. In DNA form, the CDR3 reads TGTGCCAGCAGCACCCGACAGGGGGCCTATGAGCAGTTCTTC. Protein sequence: CASSTRQGAYEQFF.

The chain recombines TRBV5-1 with TRBJ1-4, with D perhaps matching TRBD1 (5 bases). The V end lost 0 bases, the J end lost 4 bases, and 13 bases lay between the germline ends. CDR1 and CDR2 from the germline V gene are SGHRS and YFSETQ. The CDR3 totals 16 residues. CDR3 nucleotides: TGCGCCAGCAGCTTGGGTATCGGCAGGGATAATGAAAAACTGTTTTTT. The encoded protein is CASSLGIGRDNEKLFF.

The chain carries TRBV3-1 (or the pseudogene TRBV3-2) and TRBJ2-2, with 8 bases lining up with TRBD2. J gave up 3 bases and V 1 base, and 4 bases lay outside the gene matches. Germline loops: CDR1 LGHDT, CDR2 YNNKEL (reference sequence). The CDR3 contains 16 residues. The CDR3 here is CASSQVLAGYTGELFF. The CDR3 DNA sequence: TGTGCCAGCAGCCAAGTTTTAGCGGGATACACCGGGGAGCTGTTTTTT.

A note on this clone: Other nucleotide sequences in the sample specify the same CDR3. CDR3 residues: CASSLTGNTEAFF. The CDR3, as DNA: TGCGCCAGCAGCTTGACAGGGAACACTGAAGCTTTCTTT. This chain joins TRBV5-1 and TRBJ1-1, with D tentatively TRBD1 (5 bases). In germline, CDR1 is SGHRS, CDR2 YFSETQ. The CDR3 runs to 13 residues. The V end was cut by 1 base, the J end by 1 base, with 5 bases between.

The chain employs TRBV6-1 and TRBJ1-2; D is unresolved. The germline V gene has CDR1 MNHNS and CDR2 SASEGT. V lost 1 base and J lost 6, with 12 bases in between. CDR3 length equals 14 residues. The CDR3 spells CASSEVSHVHGYTF. The CDR3 DNA reads TGTGCCAGCAGTGAAGTGAGCCACGTTCATGGCTACACCTTC.

The genes are TRBV5-1 and TRBJ1-5; D is uncertain. The CDR3 has 14 residues. CDR1 and CDR2 (germline): SGHRS, YFSETQ. V lost 0 bases and J 6 bases, leaving 10 bases between the germline ends. The CDR3 spells CASSLAGPPQPQHF. In DNA form, the CDR3 reads TGCGCCAGCAGCTTGGCGGGTCCCCCTCAGCCCCAGCATTTT. Drawing the rest from reference TRBV5-1 and TRBJ1-5, the complete variable domain is KAGVTQTPRYLIKTRGQQVTLSCSPISGHRSVSWYQQTPGQGLQFLFEYFSETQRNKGNFPGRFSGRQFSNSRSEMNVSTLELGDSALYLCASSLAGPPQPQHFGDGTRLSIL.

The rearrangement links TRBV27 to TRBJ2-6; TRBD1 aligns across 9 bases. The length of the CDR3 is 21 residues. V lost 0 bases to trimming and J lost 0 bases; unmatched junction nucleotides: 12. The germline gives CDR1 MNHEY, CDR2 SMNVEV (reference sequence). CDR3 residues: CASSLSRDRAPLNSGANVLTF. CDR3 sequence (DNA): TGTGCCAGCAGTTTATCGAGGGACAGGGCCCCTTTAAACTCTGGGGCCAACGTCCTGACTTTC. The full variable domain, completed using reference TRBV27 and TRBJ2-6, is EAQVTQNPRYLITVTGKKLTVTCSQNMNHEYMSWYRQDPGLGLRQIYYSMNVEVTDKGDVPEGYKVSRKEKRNFPLILESPSPNQTSLYFCASSLSRDRAPLNSGANVLTFGAGSRLTVL.

The genes are TRBV18 and TRBJ1-2, with 8 positions matching TRBD1. After removal of 5 bases from V and 6 bases from J, the junction contained 5 bases not matched to a gene. There are 13 residues in the CDR3. Germline CDR1 KGHSH, CDR2 LQKENI. CDR3 amino acids: CASSADREDGYTF. The CDR3 region has the DNA TGTGCCAGCTCAGCGGACAGGGAAGATGGCTACACCTTC.

As to this clone: Its ends do not fully match the called genes, so a read error is possible. The CDR3 loop reads CASSLGVGTGTQYF. The CDR3 nucleotides are TGCGCCAGCAGCTTGGGGGTCGGCACAGGTACGCAGTATTTT. J is TRBJ2-3 and V is TRBV5-1; tentatively, D is TRBD1 (5 bases). Germline CDR1 is SGHRS and CDR2 is YFSETQ. There are 14 residues in the CDR3. The full variable domain, with the rest looked up from reference TRBV5-1 and TRBJ2-3, is KAGVTQTPRYLIKTRGQQVTLSCSPISGHRSVSWYQQTPGQGLQFLFEYFSETQRNKGNFPGRFSGRQFSNSRSEMNVSTLELGDSALYLCASSLGVGTGTQYFGPGTRLTVL.